The 9 T cell receptor beta chains listed next were all sequenced from one sample in a study of Ad26.COV2.S vaccination and SARS-CoV-2 variants. Treatment denoted: roughly 18 received Ad26.COV2.S at low or high dose, single or two shots; several received placebo; per-sample allocation not given. The samples date from day 63 after the first vaccine or placebo injection. Profiling relied on immunoSEQ multiplex PCR, and the TCRdb table lists in-frame clones only, not all of them. The table includes some 340,000 clones, around four fifths detected once. The sequencing used peripheral blood, collected in a trial of Ad26.COV2.S vaccine versus placebo. The receptors were gathered from a person aged 18-60 years who received the Ad26.COV2.S COVID-19 vaccine or a placebo.

The chain couples TRBV19 to TRBJ2-3, with unresolved D. CDR3 size: 15 residues. Trimming stripped 5 bases from V and 0 bases from J, with 12 bases between. CDR1 and CDR2 from the germline V gene are LNHDA and SQIVND (reference sequence). The CDR3 nucleotides are TGTGCCAGTAGTTTCCGACTGAGTAGCACAGATACGCAGTATTTT. Its protein is CASSFRLSSTDTQYF.

To note about this clone: The same CDR3 also results from other DNA sequences found in this sample. The chain links TRBV5-1 to TRBJ1-4; TRBD1 agrees at 9 bases. The V segment lost 0 bases and the J segment 8 bases; nucleotides outside the gene matches: 2. CDR1 is SGHRS and CDR2 is YFSETQ in the germline V gene. CDR3 length: 14 residues. CDR3 sequence reads: CASSLGQGDEKLFF. The CDR3 DNA is TGCGCCAGCAGCTTGGGACAGGGGGACGAAAAACTGTTTTTT.

The genes are TRBV10-3 and TRBJ2-7, with unresolved D. The CDR3 contains 13 residues. V shed 3 bases and J shed 7 bases, with 13 bases lying between them. In germline, CDR1 is ENHRY, CDR2 SYGVKD. This CDR3 is CAISEPRDREQYF. CDR3 DNA sequence: TGTGCCATCAGTGAACCCAGAGATAGAGAGCAGTACTTC.

The V call is TRBV20-1, the J call TRBJ1-5; D perhaps matches TRBD1 (5 bases). Trimming took 6 bases from V and 5 from J, leaving 14 bases between them. Germline-derived CDR1 and CDR2 are DFQATT and SNEGSKA (reference sequence). The CDR3 spans 13 residues. For the CDR3, the DNA is TGCAGTGCGAGTCGGGACCGCGATCAGCCCCAGCATTTT. Its protein product is CSASRDRDQPQHF.

In DNA, the CDR3 is TGTGCCAGCAGTGCTTCCGCGGAGTATGGCTACACCTTC. Translating gives CASSASAEYGYTF. The J gene is TRBJ1-2, the V gene TRBV2; D unclear. Trimming took off 4 bases at V and 5 bases at J, with 11 bases between the two ends. This CDR3 comprises 13 residues. In germline, CDR1 is SNHLY, CDR2 FYNNEI.

The rearrangement links TRBV4-2 to TRBJ1-3; a possible D gene is TRBD1 (5 bases). V lost 3 bases and J 1 base, leaving 13 bases between the germline ends. Germline-derived CDR1 and CDR2 are LGHNA and YNFKEQ. The CDR3 sequence is 16 residues long. The CDR3: CASSHYSGTSGNTIYF. The CDR3 bases are TGTGCCAGCAGCCATTATTCTGGGACTTCTGGAAACACCATATATTTT.

V usage is TRBV11-3 and J usage is TRBJ2-1; 9 nucleotides match TRBD2. V shed 0 bases and J 12 bases; nucleotides not matched to a gene: 18. Germline V gives CDR1 SGHNT, CDR2 YENEEA. The CDR3 length is 18 residues. CDR3 DNA: TGTGCCAGCAGCTTAGACCCGAGGGTAGCGGGGGATAAACCTCGGCAGTTCTTC. Translated, it gives CASSLDPRVAGDKPRQFF.

V and J are TRBV5-8 and TRBJ2-7; TRBD2 is a possible D gene (5 bases). Trimming left V 4 bases short and J 5 bases short, with 25 bases between. The germline gives CDR1 SGHTS, CDR2 YDEGEE. The CDR3 covers 17 residues. The CDR3 reads CASSADYALTPTHEQYF. As DNA, the CDR3 is TGTGCCAGCAGCGCCGACTACGCCCTAACACCAACCCACGAGCAGTACTTC. The variable domain in full, completed from reference TRBV5-8 and TRBJ2-7, reads EAGVTQSPTHLIKTRGQQATLRCSPISGHTSVYWYQQALGLGLQFLLWYDEGEERNRGNFPPRFSGRQFPNYSSELNVNALELEDSALYLCASSADYALTPTHEQYFGPGTRLTVT.

This clone was observed many times. The chain links TRBV5-1 to TRBJ2-2; D ambiguous. Germline V gene sequence: CDR1 SGHRS, CDR2 YFSETQ. The CDR3 extends over 12 amino acids. Trimming cost V 2 bases and J 6 bases, with 5 bases left between them. The CDR3 bases are TGCGCCAGCAGCTTAGGATCCGGGGAGCTGTTTTTT. It is translated as CASSLGSGELFF. Drawing the rest from reference TRBV5-1 and TRBJ2-2, the complete variable domain is KAGVTQTPRYLIKTRGQQVTLSCSPISGHRSVSWYQQTPGQGLQFLFEYFSETQRNKGNFPGRFSGRQFSNSRSEMNVSTLELGDSALYLCASSLGSGELFFGEGSRLTVL.